A few counts support the clone carrying this T cell receptor (beta chain). The antigen remains undetermined. This specimen comes from a study of T cell repertoires in cytomegalovirus infection. The germline CDR1 and CDR2 sequences are SGDLS and YYNGEE. CDR3 length: 14 amino acids. With 4 bases removed from V and 4 bases from J, the gap between germline ends came to 14 bases. TCRdb recomputed calls from the reads with MiXCR, one row per CDR3 protein. The sample includes fewer than 850,000 distinct CDR3 sequences, around 29% of them seen just once. This clonotype was sampled from a human donor in good health (CMV status not recorded). Some clones in this sample may be carry-over from other donors' samples. The chain links TRBV9 to TRBJ2-5; D is undetermined. Material: cultured CD8+ T cells from PBMCs, obtained from culture after CMV antigen stimulation. CDR3 sequence reads: CASSPVTARETQYF. The CDR3 bases are TGTGCCAGCAGCCCCGTGACGGCAAGAGAGACCCAGTACTTC.